What follows are 30 T cell receptor beta chains derived from one specimen sequenced in a study of T cells after posttransplantation cyclophosphamide. Assay: immunoSEQ multiplex PCR; the TCRdb copy retains only in-frame clones and omits some. The data show 40,000 to 55,000 clones, with none appearing a single time. Input material: PBMCs. These receptors were taken from a man between 35 and 55 years old in good health, CMV-negative, and a related stem cell transplant donor.

This clone occurred many times. The chain combines TRBV6-6 with TRBJ2-3; 8 bases are a match to TRBD1. J was trimmed by 4 bases and V by 7 bases; bases with no gene match: 7. Germline V gene data show CDR1 as MNHNY and CDR2 as SVGAGI (reference sequence). This CDR3 region has 14 residues. CDR3 region: CASIKAGGADTQYF. The CDR3 DNA follows: TGTGCCAGCATCAAGGCAGGGGGCGCAGATACGCAGTATTTT.

The table lists this clone with many counts. The chain links TRBV5-1 to TRBJ2-1; 9 bases agree with TRBD2. This CDR3 has 15 amino acids. V gave up 4 bases and J gave up 7 bases; unmatched junction bases: 9. Germline-derived CDR1 and CDR2 are SGHRS and YFSETQ. The CDR3 DNA reads TGCGCCAGCAGCCGGGCGGGAGGGGGTATGAATGAGCAGTTCTTC. Encoded protein: CASSRAGGGMNEQFF.

This clone was seen many times. The gene calls are TRBV9 and TRBJ2-6, with 8 bases matching TRBD1. This CDR3 is built from 16 residues. The germline V gene has CDR1 SGDLS and CDR2 YYNGEE. The V segment lost 3 bases and the J segment 4 bases; nucleotides outside the gene matches: 6. The CDR3 region is CASSGDRSSGANVLTF. The CDR3 nucleotides read TGTGCCAGCAGCGGGGACAGGAGTTCCGGGGCCAACGTCCTGACTTTC.

This clone occurred many times. This chain uses TRBV6-1 with TRBJ2-7, with D perhaps matching TRBD1 (6 bases). This CDR3 is 13 amino acids long. The germline V gene encodes CDR1 MNHNS and CDR2 SASEGT. V lost 6 bases and J 1 base, leaving 10 bases between the germline ends. The CDR3 nucleotides are TGTGCCAGCAGCGGACAGATTTCCTACGAGCAGTACTTC. Translating gives CASSGQISYEQYF.

This clone was seen ten or more times. This chain's CDR3 is CASGRGTGVADTQYF. As DNA, the CDR3 is TGTGCTAGTGGTCGCGGGACAGGGGTTGCAGATACGCAGTATTTT. The chain uses TRBV12-5 and TRBJ2-3; the match to TRBD1 covers 10 bases. This CDR3 has 15 amino acids. The junction had 6 bases not matched to a gene; V was cut back by 5 bases and J by 4 bases. Germline CDR1 reads LGHNT; CDR2 reads FRNRAP.

This clone was recorded at least ten times. The rearrangement links TRBV30 to TRBJ1-3, with D uncertain. Looked up from germline, CDR1 is GTSNPN and CDR2 is SVGIG (reference sequence). The CDR3 totals 11 residues. With 4 bases removed from V and 2 bases from J, the gap between germline ends came to 3 bases. The CDR3: CAWTTGNTIYF. In DNA, the CDR3 is TGTGCCTGGACAACTGGAAACACCATATATTTT.

This clone came up many times. In the same sample, other DNA sequences code for this CDR3. Written as DNA, the CDR3 is TGTGCCAGCAGTGAACTCAGGGTGGGCGAGCAGTACTTC. It encodes CASSELRVGEQYF. This chain uses TRBV6-1 with TRBJ2-7, with D perhaps TRBD1 (5 bases). CDR3 length equals 13 residues. Trimming stripped 2 bases from V and 6 bases from J, with 11 bases between. Germline CDR1 is MNHNS and CDR2 is SASEGT.

This clone was seen many times. Additional DNA sequences in this sample encode the identical CDR3. The V and J genes are TRBV5-6 and TRBJ2-3; a possible D gene is TRBD2 (5 bases). V was clipped by 2 bases and J by 2 bases, with 9 bases between them. The CDR3 loop spans 14 amino acids. From germline, CDR1 is SGHDT and CDR2 YYEEEE. The CDR3 DNA is TGTGCCAGCAGCTTTAGAGGGTACACAGATACGCAGTATTTT. This sequence encodes CASSFRGYTDTQYF.

At least ten counts were recorded for this clone. The genes are TRBV6-1 and TRBJ2-7, with D perhaps matching TRBD2 (6 bases). CDR1 is MNHNS and CDR2 is SASEGT in the germline V gene. V was cut by 10 bases and J by 0 bases, with 13 bases left in between. The CDR3 covers 13 residues. CDR3 region: CATARTISYEQYF. The DNA of the CDR3 is TGTGCCACCGCACGGACTATCTCCTACGAGCAGTACTTC.

At least ten counts were recorded for this clone. The chain joins TRBV2 to TRBJ1-4; 8 bases are a match to TRBD1. The V and J ends lost 6 bases and 4 bases, in that order; junction bases with no gene match: 13. This CDR3 spans 17 amino acids. CDR1 is SNHLY, CDR2 FYNNEI, per germline. The CDR3 bases are TGTGCCAGCAGGAAGGGTCAGGGGGCTACAGTTAATGAAAAACTGTTTTTT. Amino acid sequence: CASRKGQGATVNEKLFF.

This clone was counted ten times or more. In nucleotides, the CDR3 is TGCGCCAGCAGCTTGCTCGGACAGGGTCGGGATGAGCAGTTCTTC. Protein product: CASSLLGQGRDEQFF. V gene TRBV5-1 combines with J gene TRBJ2-1; 8 positions agree with TRBD1. The germline V gene encodes CDR1 SGHRS and CDR2 YFSETQ. With V trimmed by 1 base and J by 8 bases, 8 bases remained unmatched. The CDR3 is made up of 15 amino acids.

There are many counts of this clone. The V gene is TRBV30, the J gene TRBJ1-5; 8 bases align to TRBD1. Germline CDR1 GTSNPN, CDR2 SVGIG (reference sequence). The length of the CDR3 is 14 residues. With 3 bases clipped from V and 7 bases from J, the junction kept 8 bases outside the gene matches. The CDR3 sequence is CAWSQDRGGQPQHF. The CDR3 bases are TGTGCCTGGAGCCAAGACAGGGGAGGCCAGCCCCAGCATTTT.

V gene TRBV11-1 combines with J gene TRBJ2-5; TRBD1 agrees at 7 bases. The DNA end lines up better with TRBJ2-7; the J call may be wrong. CDR3 size: 12 residues. Germline V gives CDR1 SGHAT, CDR2 FQDESV (reference sequence). The CDR3 DNA reads TGTGCCAGCAGCAAAAGGGGGCGCGAGCAGTACTTC. This encodes CASSKRGREQYF.

This clone was detected ten times or more. V gene TRBV5-4 combines with J gene TRBJ1-1; possible D gene TRBD1, 5 bases. The germline V gene has CDR1 SGHNT and CDR2 YYREEE (reference sequence). V was clipped by 0 bases and J by 9 bases, with 15 bases between them. The CDR3 has 14 amino acids. CDR3 sequence: CASSLEVTENKAFF. In DNA form, the CDR3 reads TGTGCCAGCAGCTTGGAGGTGACAGAGAATAAAGCTTTCTTT. The entire variable domain, with the rest obtained from reference TRBV5-4 and TRBJ1-1, is as follows: ETGVTQSPTHLIKTRGQQVTLRCSSQSGHNTVSWYQQALGQGPQFIFQYYREEENGRGNFPPRFSGLQFPNYSSELNVNALELDDSALYLCASSLEVTENKAFFGQGTRLTVV.

Only a few counts were recorded for this clone. The chain combines TRBV2 with TRBJ2-3, with TRBD2 matching over 9 bases. V lost 1 base to trimming and J lost 3 bases; unmatched junction nucleotides: 5. The CDR3 runs to 16 residues. Germline V lookup: CDR1 SNHLY, CDR2 FYNNEI. The CDR3 DNA reads as TGTGCCAGCAGTGAAGGCGGCGGGAGGGGTACAGATACGCAGTATTTT. Its protein product is CASSEGGGRGTDTQYF.

The chain combines TRBV15 with TRBJ1-6, with D possibly matching TRBD1 (5 bases). The germline V gene has CDR1 LNHNV and CDR2 YYDKDF (reference sequence). Trimming removed 0 bases at V and 10 bases at J, with 13 bases between. The CDR3 length is 15 residues. Written as DNA, the CDR3 is TGTGCCACCAGCAGAGATCCGGACAACATCTCACCCCTCCACTTT. Translating it yields CATSRDPDNISPLHF.

In its sample, this clone was seen many times. The chain links TRBV9 to TRBJ2-2; D remains unclear. Per germline, CDR1 SGDLS and CDR2 YYNGEE. The V end lost 0 bases, the J end lost 5 bases, and 8 bases lay between the germline ends. CDR3 length: 14 residues. The CDR3 region is CASSVAGSTGELFF. The CDR3 coding sequence is TGTGCCAGCAGCGTAGCCGGTTCTACCGGGGAGCTGTTTTTT.

This clone was recorded at least ten times. The genes are TRBV14 and TRBJ2-5; D unclear. Trimming removed 1 base from V and 7 bases from J, with 10 bases in between. CDR3 length equals 13 residues. The germline CDR1 and CDR2 sequences are SGHDN and FVKESK. The CDR3 nucleotides read TGTGCCAGCAGCCAAGGAAGCCTTTCGACCCAGTACTTC. This sequence encodes CASSQGSLSTQYF.

This clone was picked up many times. The chain couples TRBV7-9 to TRBJ2-7; D might be TRBD2 (5 bases). Germline lookup yields CDR1 SEHNR and CDR2 FQNEAQ (reference sequence). This CDR3 region has 14 residues. V dropped 5 bases and J dropped 5 bases, with 16 bases sitting between them. The CDR3 nucleotides read TGTGCCAGCAGCCCCAACCCCCGGAGGAACGAGCAGTACTTC. Translating it yields CASSPNPRRNEQYF.

The table lists this clone with many counts. The chain uses TRBV28 and TRBJ2-7, with 7 bases that match TRBD1. This CDR3 comprises 14 residues. J lost 1 base, V lost 2 bases, and 2 bases had no gene match. Germline lookup yields CDR1 MDHEN and CDR2 SYDVKM. CDR3 nucleotides: TGTGCCAGCAGTTTACCCAGGGGGTCCTACGAGCAGTACTTC. Protein: CASSLPRGSYEQYF.

The table lists this clone with many counts. The CDR3 region is CATSRGGTSGNYEQYF. CDR3 in DNA: TGTGCCACCAGCAGAGGAGGAACTAGCGGAAACTACGAGCAGTACTTC. The J gene is TRBJ2-7, the V gene TRBV15, with TRBD2 matching over 8 bases. CDR3 size: 16 residues. Germline V gene data show CDR1 as LNHNV and CDR2 as YYDKDF (reference sequence). The V gene end was trimmed by 1 base and the J gene end by 3 bases; junction bases not matched to a gene: 8. The variable domain in full, with the rest retrieved from reference TRBV15 and TRBJ2-7, is DAMVIQNPRYQVTQFGKPVTLSCSQTLNHNVMYWYQQKSSQAPKLLFHYYDKDFNNEADTPDNFQSRRPNTSFCFLDIRSPGLGDTAMYLCATSRGGTSGNYEQYFGPGTRLTVT.

This clone was counted many times. The chain joins TRBV19 to TRBJ2-3, with TRBD2 matching 10 bases. The germline CDR1 and CDR2 sequences are LNHDA and SQIVND (reference sequence). This CDR3 has 16 residues. Germline trimming cut 4 bases from V and 8 bases from J; bases unmatched to any gene: 12. The CDR3 nucleotides read TGTGCCAGTAGTACTCGGGTAGCGGGAGGTGGGGGTACGCAGTATTTT. Amino acids: CASSTRVAGGGGTQYF.

This clone has a count of ten or more. V and J are TRBV7-2 and TRBJ2-1; 8 nucleotides match TRBD2. V was pared by 4 bases and J by 0 bases, with 8 bases of the junction left unmatched. This CDR3 region has 17 residues. Germline lookup yields CDR1 SGHTA and CDR2 FQGNSA. This CDR3 reads CASSSPSRGGSYNEQFF. The CDR3 coding sequence is TGTGCCAGCAGCTCCCCCAGTCGGGGGGGCTCCTACAATGAGCAGTTCTTC.

This clone was detected many times. This chain uses TRBV6-1 with TRBJ1-5; TRBD1 is a possible D gene (6 bases). Trimming stripped 2 bases from V and 6 bases from J, with 14 bases between. The CDR3 is 15 residues long. The germline gives CDR1 MNHNS, CDR2 SASEGT. The DNA for the CDR3 is TGTGCCAGCAGTGAAAGTGGTCAGGGGTTTCAGCCCCAGCATTTT. It encodes CASSESGQGFQPQHF.

This clone was seen repeatedly, ten times or more. The gene calls are TRBV7-3 and TRBJ1-1; TRBD1 matches 7 bases. The germline gives CDR1 SGHTA, CDR2 FQGTGA. The CDR3 has 14 residues. The J segment lost 3 bases and the V segment lost 5 bases, leaving 6 bases of the junction unmatched. This CDR3 reads CASSVSGGYTEAFF. CDR3 DNA sequence: TGTGCCAGCAGCGTTTCAGGGGGTTACACTGAAGCTTTCTTT.

In this sample, this clone turned up many times. This chain joins TRBV14 and TRBJ1-1; TRBD1 might be the D (5 bases). V gave up 3 bases and J gave up 3 bases, with 14 bases separating them. The germline CDR1 and CDR2 sequences are SGHDN and FVKESK. The CDR3 runs to 15 residues. As DNA, the CDR3 is TGTGCCAGCAGCCAGCAGGGTCCGACGGACACTGAAGCTTTCTTT. Protein product: CASSQQGPTDTEAFF.

This clone was counted at least ten times. The chain recombines TRBV5-8 with TRBJ1-1; 9 bases fit TRBD1. The CDR3 covers 14 residues. From germline, CDR1 is SGHTS and CDR2 YDEGEE. With 2 bases clipped from V and 5 bases from J, the junction kept 4 bases outside the gene matches. This chain's CDR3 is CASSLQGAGTEAFF. In DNA form, the CDR3 reads TGTGCCAGCAGCTTACAGGGGGCAGGAACTGAAGCTTTCTTT.

This clone was seen ten or more times. The gene calls are TRBV2 and TRBJ1-2; tentative D call: TRBD1 (6 bases). V lost 9 bases and J 4 bases, leaving 21 bases between the germline ends. The CDR3 spans 15 residues. Per germline, CDR1 SNHLY and CDR2 FYNNEI. The CDR3 is CASLGRGDRSYGYTF. As DNA, the CDR3 is TGTGCCAGTCTAGGGAGAGGAGACAGGAGCTATGGCTACACCTTC.

The sample holds many counts of this clone. The chain uses TRBV5-1 and TRBJ2-1; a weak D match, TRBD2 (6 bases). The CDR3 is made up of 13 amino acids. CDR1 is SGHRS, CDR2 YFSETQ, per germline. The V end was cut by 5 bases, the J end by 8 bases, with 14 bases between. The chain's CDR3 is CASSPDGGYEQFF. The CDR3 DNA follows: TGCGCCAGCAGTCCTGACGGGGGTTATGAGCAGTTCTTC.

This clone was seen a handful of times. J is TRBJ2-5 and V is TRBV5-6; 7 nucleotides match TRBD2. CDR3 length: 14 residues. Germline trimming cut 3 bases from V and 4 bases from J; bases unmatched to any gene: 6. The germline V gene encodes CDR1 SGHDT and CDR2 YYEEEE. The CDR3 spells CASSWGEGAETQYF. DNA of the CDR3: TGTGCCAGCAGCTGGGGGGAGGGCGCAGAGACCCAGTACTTC. The whole variable domain, filled in from reference TRBV5-6 and TRBJ2-5, reads DAGVTQSPTHLIKTRGQQVTLRCSPKSGHDTVSWYQQALGQGPQFIFQYYEEEERQRGNFPDRFSGHQFPNYSSELNVNALLLGDSALYLCASSWGEGAETQYFGPGTRLLVL.